This paragraph reports one TCR beta chain. Its antigen is not known. This record comes from a study of OX40 agonist ivuxolimab in advanced cancers. Study as a whole: Patient treatment consisted of intravenous ivuxolimab administration every 2 weeks at 0.01 to 10 mg/kg. The study's findings and limits: A proportion of nonresponders additionally exhibited low normalized T-cell clonal expansion. Dosing at 0.1 to 3.0 mg/kg was accompanied by clonal expansion of CD4+ and CD8+ blood T cells by week 6.

This CDR3 region has 19 residues. Germline V gene lookup returns CDR1 SGHRS and CDR2 YFSETQ. The V and J ends lost 0 bases and 2 bases, in that order; junction bases with no gene match: 11. Only in-frame clones appear in the TCRdb table, and some are missing; sequencing was by immunoSEQ multiplex PCR. Of about 83,000 clones in the sample, around 84% were seen once. The timepoints at which blood was sampled were baseline, cycle 4 day 1, and cycle 7 day 1. This sample comprised CD4+ or CD8+ T cells sorted from blood, obtained in a trial of the OX40 agonist ivuxolimab. The V call is TRBV5-1, the J call TRBJ2-3; 11 bases map to TRBD2. The sequence derives from an adult with an advanced solid tumor such as melanoma, head and neck, liver or kidney cancer. CDR3 nucleotide sequence: TGCGCCAGCAGCTTGGGTTTGGCTAGCGGGGGGCCCAACACAGATACGCAGTATTTT. Translating it yields CASSLGLASGGPNTDTQYF.